This T cell receptor (beta chain) emerged from a study of blood T cell repertoires in COVID-19. The wider study: Collection of acute and convalescent COVID-19 samples took place in the United States, Italy and Spain. The cDNA or gDNA used as material had been derived from T cells, B-cell-depleted T cells, or PBMCs.

As processed by the authors: Estimation of nucleated cell counts relied on the amplification of reference gene primers. Repertoires were generated with immunoSEQ multiplex PCR, while TCRdb's copy carries only in-frame clones and drops some. The V and J calls and clone size come from that table; D and trimming were worked out from the DNA. The repertoire has 300,000 or so clones, 80% to 90% of them found once; the top ten carry around 8%. This clone was observed once. The TCR comes from a woman in her forties or fifties who had recovered from COVID-19. The sample comprised peripheral blood.

CDR3 loop: CASSKGQRNEKLFF. CDR3 bases: TGTGCCAGTAGTAAGGGACAGCGAAATGAAAAACTGTTTTTT. The V call is TRBV19, the J call TRBJ1-4; 7 positions match TRBD1. The J segment lost 5 bases and the V segment lost 4 bases, leaving 4 bases of the junction unmatched. The CDR3 has 14 amino acids. The germline V gene has CDR1 LNHDA and CDR2 SQIVND (reference sequence).